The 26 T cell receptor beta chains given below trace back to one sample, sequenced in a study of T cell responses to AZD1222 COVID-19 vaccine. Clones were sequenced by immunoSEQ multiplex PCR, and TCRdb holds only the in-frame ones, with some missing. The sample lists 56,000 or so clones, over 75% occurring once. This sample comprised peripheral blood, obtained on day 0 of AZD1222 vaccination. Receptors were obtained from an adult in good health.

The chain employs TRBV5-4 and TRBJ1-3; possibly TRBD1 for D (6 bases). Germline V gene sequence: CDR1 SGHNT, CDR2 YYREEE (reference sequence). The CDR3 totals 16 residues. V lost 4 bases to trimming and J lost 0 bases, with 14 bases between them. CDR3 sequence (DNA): TGTGCCAGCAGCCGCGGGGGGCAGGGCTCTGGAAACACCATATATTTT. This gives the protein CASSRGGQGSGNTIYF.

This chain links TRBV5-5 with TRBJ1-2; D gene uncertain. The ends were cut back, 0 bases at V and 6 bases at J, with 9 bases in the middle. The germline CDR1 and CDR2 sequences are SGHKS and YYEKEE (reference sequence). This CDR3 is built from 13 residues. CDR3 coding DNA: TGTGCCAGCAGCTTGGGGACTGACGATGGCTACACCTTC. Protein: CASSLGTDDGYTF.

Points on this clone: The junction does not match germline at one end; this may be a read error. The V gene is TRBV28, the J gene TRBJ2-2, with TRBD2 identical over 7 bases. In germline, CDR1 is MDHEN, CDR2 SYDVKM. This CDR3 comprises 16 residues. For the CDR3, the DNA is TGTGCCAGCAGTTTTTTTTTGGGGGGGAACATCGGGGAGCTGTTTTTT. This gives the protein CASSFFLGGNIGELFF.

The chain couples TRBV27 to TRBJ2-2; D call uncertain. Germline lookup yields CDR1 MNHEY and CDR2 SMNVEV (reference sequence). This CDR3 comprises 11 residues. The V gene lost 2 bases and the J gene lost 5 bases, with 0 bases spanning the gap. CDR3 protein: CASSLTGELFF. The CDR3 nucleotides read TGTGCCAGCAGTTTAACCGGGGAGCTGTTTTTT.

CDR3 loop: CASRRQGEKLFF. CDR3 nucleotides: TGTGCCAGCAGACGCCAGGGTGAAAAACTGTTTTTT. V gene TRBV6-6 combines with J gene TRBJ1-4, with D possibly being TRBD1 (5 bases). This CDR3 is built from 12 residues. The germline V gene encodes CDR1 MNHNY and CDR2 SVGAGI (reference sequence). Deletions cut 6 bases from V and 7 bases from J, with 9 bases between.

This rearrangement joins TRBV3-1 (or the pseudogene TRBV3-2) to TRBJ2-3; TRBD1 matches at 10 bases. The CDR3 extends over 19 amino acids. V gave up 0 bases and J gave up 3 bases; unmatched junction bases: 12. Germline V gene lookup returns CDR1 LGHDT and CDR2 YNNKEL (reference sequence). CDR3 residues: CASSQDVVLGDRGTDTQYF. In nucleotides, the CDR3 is TGTGCCAGCAGCCAAGATGTCGTCCTCGGGGACAGGGGAACAGATACGCAGTATTTT.

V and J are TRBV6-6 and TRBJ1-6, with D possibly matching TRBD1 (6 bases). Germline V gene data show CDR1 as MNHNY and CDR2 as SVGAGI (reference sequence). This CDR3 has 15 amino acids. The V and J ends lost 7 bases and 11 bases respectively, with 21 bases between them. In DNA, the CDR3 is TGTGCCAGCACATTCCTGGGGCACTCAGGGGCACCCCTCCACTTT. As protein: CASTFLGHSGAPLHF.

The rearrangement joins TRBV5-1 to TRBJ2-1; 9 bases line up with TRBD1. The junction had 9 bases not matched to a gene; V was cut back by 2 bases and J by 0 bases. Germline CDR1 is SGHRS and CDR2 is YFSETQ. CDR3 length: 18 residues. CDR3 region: CASSLRDRAILSYNEQFF. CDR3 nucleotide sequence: TGCGCCAGCAGCTTAAGGGACAGGGCAATCCTCTCCTACAATGAGCAGTTCTTC.

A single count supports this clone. CDR3 amino acids: CASSLSPGGQAFF. As DNA, the CDR3 is TGTGCCAGCAGCCTGAGCCCCGGGGGGCAGGCTTTCTTT. The chain employs TRBV14 and TRBJ1-1; tentatively, D is TRBD1 (6 bases). Per germline, CDR1 SGHDN and CDR2 FVKESK. The CDR3 covers 13 residues. The ends were cut back, 4 bases at V and 11 bases at J, with 17 bases in the middle.

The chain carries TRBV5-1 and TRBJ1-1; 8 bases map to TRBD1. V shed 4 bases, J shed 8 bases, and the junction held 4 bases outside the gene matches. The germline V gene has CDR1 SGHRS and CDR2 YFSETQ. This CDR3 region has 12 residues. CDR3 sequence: CASSGDRPEAFF. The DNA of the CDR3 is TGCGCCAGCAGCGGGGACAGGCCCGAAGCTTTCTTT. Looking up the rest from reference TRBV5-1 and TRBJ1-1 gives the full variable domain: KAGVTQTPRYLIKTRGQQVTLSCSPISGHRSVSWYQQTPGQGLQFLFEYFSETQRNKGNFPGRFSGRQFSNSRSEMNVSTLELGDSALYLCASSGDRPEAFFGQGTRLTVV.

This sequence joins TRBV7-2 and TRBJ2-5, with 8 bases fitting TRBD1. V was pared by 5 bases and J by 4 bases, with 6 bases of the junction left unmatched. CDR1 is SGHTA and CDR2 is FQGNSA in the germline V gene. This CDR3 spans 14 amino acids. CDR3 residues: CASSPLGTGETQYF. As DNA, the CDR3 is TGTGCCAGCAGCCCACTCGGGACAGGAGAGACCCAGTACTTC. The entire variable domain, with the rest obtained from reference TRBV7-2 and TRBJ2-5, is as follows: GAGVSQSPSNKVTEKGKDVELRCDPISGHTALYWYRQSLGQGLEFLIYFQGNSAPDKSGLPSDRFSAERTGGSVSTLTIQRTQQEDSAVYLCASSPLGTGETQYFGPGTRLLVL.

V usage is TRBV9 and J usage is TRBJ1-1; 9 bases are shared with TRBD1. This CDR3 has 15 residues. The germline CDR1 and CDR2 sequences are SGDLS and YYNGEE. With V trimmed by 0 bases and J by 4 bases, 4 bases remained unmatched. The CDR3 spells CASSVGGTGLTEAFF. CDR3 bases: TGTGCCAGCAGCGTAGGGGGGACAGGGCTCACTGAAGCTTTCTTT.

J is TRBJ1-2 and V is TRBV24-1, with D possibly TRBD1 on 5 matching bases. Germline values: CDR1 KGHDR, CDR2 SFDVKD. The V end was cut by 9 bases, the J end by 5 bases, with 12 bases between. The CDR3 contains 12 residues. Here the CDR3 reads CATRGDRYGYTF. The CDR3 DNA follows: TGTGCCACCCGGGGGGACCGATATGGCTACACCTTC.

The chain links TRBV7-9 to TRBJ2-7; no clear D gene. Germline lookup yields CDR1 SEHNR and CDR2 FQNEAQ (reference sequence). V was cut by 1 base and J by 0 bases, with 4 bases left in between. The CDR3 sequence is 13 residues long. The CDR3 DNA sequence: TGTGCCAGCAGCTTAGAGCGCTCCTACGAGCAGTACTTC. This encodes CASSLERSYEQYF.

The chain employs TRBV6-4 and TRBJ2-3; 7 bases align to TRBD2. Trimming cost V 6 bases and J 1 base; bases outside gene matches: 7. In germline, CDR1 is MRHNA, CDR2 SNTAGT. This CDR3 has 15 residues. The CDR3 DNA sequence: TGTGCCAGCAGCCCTTTGGCGGGGGGCACAGATACGCAGTATTTT. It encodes CASSPLAGGTDTQYF.

CDR3 loop: CASSPGQSGTSNQPQHF. The CDR3 DNA is TGTGCCAGCTCACCGGGGCAGAGCGGGACTAGCAATCAGCCCCAGCATTTT. The rearrangement joins TRBV18 to TRBJ1-5, with D maybe TRBD1 (5 bases). The V end was cut by 3 bases, the J end by 0 bases, with 15 bases between. The CDR3 extends over 17 amino acids. CDR1 KGHSH and CDR2 LQKENI come from the germline V gene.

The CDR3 DNA follows: TGTGCCAGTAGTATTGACAAACCCTACGAGCAGTACTTC. Amino acids: CASSIDKPYEQYF. V gene TRBV19 combines with J gene TRBJ2-7; D is uncertain. Germline V gene sequence: CDR1 LNHDA, CDR2 SQIVND (reference sequence). This CDR3 region has 13 residues. V lost 3 bases, J lost 2 bases, and 8 bases lay in between. Looking up the rest from reference TRBV19 and TRBJ2-7 gives the full variable domain: DGGITQSPKYLFRKEGQNVTLSCEQNLNHDAMYWYRQDPGQGLRLIYYSQIVNDFQKGDIAEGYSVSREKKESFPLTVTSAQKNPTAFYLCASSIDKPYEQYFGPGTRLTVT.

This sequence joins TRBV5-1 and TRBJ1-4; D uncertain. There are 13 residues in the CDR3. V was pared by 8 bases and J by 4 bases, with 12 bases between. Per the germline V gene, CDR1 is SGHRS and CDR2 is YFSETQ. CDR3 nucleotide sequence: TGCGCCAGGGTCCGGACGGATAATGAAAAACTGTTTTTT. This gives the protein CARVRTDNEKLFF.

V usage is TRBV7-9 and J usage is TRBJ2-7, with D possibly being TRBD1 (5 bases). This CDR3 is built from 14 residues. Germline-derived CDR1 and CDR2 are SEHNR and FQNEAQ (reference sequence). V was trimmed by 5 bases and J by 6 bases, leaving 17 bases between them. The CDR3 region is CASSPPTSRGEQYF. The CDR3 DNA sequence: TGTGCCAGCAGCCCTCCGACCAGTAGGGGCGAGCAGTACTTC.

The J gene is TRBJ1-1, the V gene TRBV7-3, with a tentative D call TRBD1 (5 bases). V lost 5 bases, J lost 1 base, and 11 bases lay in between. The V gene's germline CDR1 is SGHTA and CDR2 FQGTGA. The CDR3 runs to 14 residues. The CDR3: CASSRYGGNTEAFF. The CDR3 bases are TGTGCCAGCAGCAGATACGGGGGGAACACTGAAGCTTTCTTT.

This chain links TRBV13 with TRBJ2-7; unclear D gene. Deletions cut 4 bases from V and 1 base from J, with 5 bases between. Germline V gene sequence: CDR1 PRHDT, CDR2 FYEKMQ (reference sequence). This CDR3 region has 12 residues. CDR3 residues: CASSWKSYEQYF. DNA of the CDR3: TGTGCCAGCAGCTGGAAGTCCTACGAGCAGTACTTC.

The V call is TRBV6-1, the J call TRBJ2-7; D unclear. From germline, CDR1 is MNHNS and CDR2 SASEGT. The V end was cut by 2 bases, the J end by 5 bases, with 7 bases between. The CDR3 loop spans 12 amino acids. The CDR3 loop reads CASSEMNNEQYF. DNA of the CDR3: TGTGCCAGCAGTGAAATGAATAACGAGCAGTACTTC.

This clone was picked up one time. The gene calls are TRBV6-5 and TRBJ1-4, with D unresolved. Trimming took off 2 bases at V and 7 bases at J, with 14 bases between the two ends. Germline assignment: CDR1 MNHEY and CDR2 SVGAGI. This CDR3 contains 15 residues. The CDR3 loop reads CASSYQGQSREKLFF. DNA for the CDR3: TGTGCCAGCAGTTACCAAGGGCAGTCACGTGAAAAACTGTTTTTT.

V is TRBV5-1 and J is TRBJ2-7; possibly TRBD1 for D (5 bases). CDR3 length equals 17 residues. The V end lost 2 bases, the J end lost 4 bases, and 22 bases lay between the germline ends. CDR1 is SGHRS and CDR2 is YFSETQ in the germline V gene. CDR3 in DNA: TGCGCCAGCAGCTTACGACCCGGTGGGGCAGGGCTTTACGAGCAGTACTTC. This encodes CASSLRPGGAGLYEQYF.

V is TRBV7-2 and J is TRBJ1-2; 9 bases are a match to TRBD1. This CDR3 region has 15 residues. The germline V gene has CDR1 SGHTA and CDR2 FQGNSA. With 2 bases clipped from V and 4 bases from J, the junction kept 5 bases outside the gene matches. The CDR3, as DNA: TGTGCCAGCAGCTTACACACAGGGGGCGGCTATGGCTACACCTTC. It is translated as CASSLHTGGGYGYTF.

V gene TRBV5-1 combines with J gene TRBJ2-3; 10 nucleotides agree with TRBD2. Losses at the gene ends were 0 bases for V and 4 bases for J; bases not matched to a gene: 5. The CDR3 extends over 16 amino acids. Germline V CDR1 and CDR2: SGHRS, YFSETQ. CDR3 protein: CASSLVTSGVADTQYF. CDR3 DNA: TGCGCCAGCAGCTTGGTTACTAGCGGGGTGGCAGATACGCAGTATTTT.